These T cell receptor beta chains were read from a single sample in a study of cytomegalovirus exposure and HLA in healthy donors. Assay: immunoSEQ multiplex PCR; the TCRdb copy retains only in-frame clones and omits some. The data hold 130,000 to 150,000 clones, with approximately 92% observed a single time. Sample: PBMCs. Every receptor here comes from a young woman in good health and CMV-seropositive. CDR3s include the opening cysteine and the closing phenylalanine or tryptophan. The D gene is left open where the match is weak. Where a row states a size, it is once, few, many or the class of an expanded clone; other rows omit it.

V: TRBV5-1
size: NA
J: TRBJ1-1
D: NA
DNA: TGCGCCAGCAGCGGGATGACAGAGTGGAACACTGAAGCTTTCTTT
CDR3: CASSGMTEWNTEAFF

V: TRBV12-5
size: NA
J: TRBJ2-7
D: NA
DNA: TGTGCTAGTGGCGCCTACGAGCAGTACTTC
CDR3: CASGAYEQYF

V: TRBV28
size: NA
J: TRBJ1-4
D: TRBD1
DNA: TGTGCCAGCAGTTTGTACAGGGGAGTTGAAAAACTGTTTTTT
CDR3: CASSLYRGVEKLFF

V: TRBV5-1
size: NA
J: TRBJ1-1
D: TRBD1
DNA: TGCGCCAGCAGCCCGACAGGGCTTGAAGCTTTCTTT
CDR3: CASSPTGLEAFF

V: TRBV7-6
size: NA
J: TRBJ1-6
D: NA
DNA: TGTGCCAGCAGCTTAGTCGGCAGGGGCGGCTCACCCCTCCACTTT
CDR3: CASSLVGRGGSPLHF

V: TRBV2
size: once
J: TRBJ2-1
D: TRBD1
DNA: TGTGCCAGCACTGGGGTGGGACAGGGCCCCTACAATGAGCAGTTCTTC
CDR3: CASTGVGQGPYNEQFF

V: TRBV7-8
size: NA
J: TRBJ2-7
D: TRBD1
DNA: TGTGCCAGCAGCCGAGACAGGGCAGGAGACGAGCAGTACTTC
CDR3: CASSRDRAGDEQYF

V: TRBV2
size: NA
J: TRBJ1-1
D: NA
DNA: TGTGCCAGCAGTGAGCTGACAGCTAACACTGAAGCTTTCTTT
CDR3: CASSELTANTEAFF

V: TRBV5-8
size: NA
J: TRBJ2-3
D: NA
DNA: TGTGCCAGCAGCTTGACAGGGAGGGTCGCAGATACGCAGTATTTT
CDR3: CASSLTGRVADTQYF

V: TRBV27
size: NA
J: TRBJ1-6
D: NA
DNA: TGTGCCAGCAGTTTTCTCTCAGCCGGGAGTTATAATTCACCCCTCCACTTT
CDR3: CASSFLSAGSYNSPLHF

V: TRBV6-1
size: NA
J: TRBJ1-5
D: NA
DNA: TGTGCCAGCAGTGACCGGGATAACAATCAGCCCCAGCATTTT
CDR3: CASSDRDNNQPQHF

V: TRBV28
size: once
J: TRBJ2-2
D: NA
DNA: TGTGCCAGCGAAACCGGGACTTTGACCGGGGAGCTGTTTTTT
CDR3: CASETGTLTGELFF

V: TRBV5-4
size: NA
J: TRBJ2-5
D: TRBD1
DNA: TGTGCCAGCAGCTTCACAGGGGTTGAGACCCAGTACTTC
CDR3: CASSFTGVETQYF

V: TRBV18
size: NA
J: TRBJ2-5
D: TRBD1
DNA: TGTGCCAGCTCAACCCCCGGGACAGGGAAAGAGACCCAGTACTTC
CDR3: CASSTPGTGKETQYF

V: TRBV12-5
size: NA
J: TRBJ1-1
D: NA
DNA: TGTGCTAGTGCCGAACGGGGGGGACTGGATTCGGCTGAAGCTTTCTTT
CDR3: CASAERGGLDSAEAFF

V: TRBV19
size: NA
J: TRBJ2-7
D: NA
DNA: TGTGCCAGTAGTTTGAGACAGACTTACGAGCAGTACTTC
CDR3: CASSLRQTYEQYF

V: TRBV19
size: NA
J: TRBJ2-2
D: TRBD2
DNA: TGTGCCAGTAGTAGGGAGGGGAACACCGGGGAGCTGTTTTTT
CDR3: CASSREGNTGELFF

V: TRBV5-4
size: NA
J: TRBJ1-2
D: NA
DNA: TGTGCCAGCAGCCTAAGCCGGGACTATAACTATGGCTACACCTTC
CDR3: CASSLSRDYNYGYTF

V: TRBV5-1
size: NA
J: TRBJ2-1
D: TRBD2
DNA: TGCGCCAGCAGCTTGTTTCTAGCGGGGGGCGAGCAGTTCTTC
CDR3: CASSLFLAGGEQFF

V: TRBV28
size: once
J: TRBJ2-5
D: TRBD2
DNA: TGTGCCAGCAGTTTATGGGGGGGGACCGACCAAGAGACCCAGTACTTC
CDR3: CASSLWGGTDQETQYF

V: TRBV4-2
size: NA
J: TRBJ2-3
D: TRBD2
DNA: TGTGCCAGCAGCCAAGAAGCGGGGGGATACACAGATACGCAGTATTTT
CDR3: CASSQEAGGYTDTQYF

V: TRBV18
size: NA
J: TRBJ1-2
D: NA
DNA: TGTGCCAGCTCACCACCCTCGACTGAGTATGGCTACACCTTC
CDR3: CASSPPSTEYGYTF

V: TRBV9
size: NA
J: TRBJ1-3
D: NA
DNA: TGTGCCAGCAGCTCAACAGGTCAATCTGGAAACACCATATATTTT
CDR3: CASSSTGQSGNTIYF

V: TRBV29-1
size: NA
J: TRBJ2-7
D: NA
DNA: TGCAGCGTTCACTTACCCGGACAGTCCTACGAGCAGTACTTC
CDR3: CSVHLPGQSYEQYF

V: TRBV6-5
size: NA
J: TRBJ2-1
D: TRBD1
DNA: TGTGCCAGCAGTTACGGGACAGGGGGCTTGAATGAGCAGTTCTTC
CDR3: CASSYGTGGLNEQFF

V: TRBV7-8
size: NA
J: TRBJ2-2
D: TRBD2
DNA: TGTGCCAGCAGCTTAGCTGCACTAGCGGGAAGGTCCGGGGAGCTGTTTTTT
CDR3: CASSLAALAGRSGELFF

V: TRBV7-6
size: NA
J: TRBJ1-1
D: NA
DNA: TGTGCCAGCAGCTCGACAAATTCTGACACTGAAGCTTTCTTT
CDR3: CASSSTNSDTEAFF

V: TRBV30
size: NA
J: TRBJ1-6
D: TRBD1
DNA: TGTGCCTTCGGGACAGGGGGTTCACCCCTCCACTTT
CDR3: CAFGTGGSPLHF